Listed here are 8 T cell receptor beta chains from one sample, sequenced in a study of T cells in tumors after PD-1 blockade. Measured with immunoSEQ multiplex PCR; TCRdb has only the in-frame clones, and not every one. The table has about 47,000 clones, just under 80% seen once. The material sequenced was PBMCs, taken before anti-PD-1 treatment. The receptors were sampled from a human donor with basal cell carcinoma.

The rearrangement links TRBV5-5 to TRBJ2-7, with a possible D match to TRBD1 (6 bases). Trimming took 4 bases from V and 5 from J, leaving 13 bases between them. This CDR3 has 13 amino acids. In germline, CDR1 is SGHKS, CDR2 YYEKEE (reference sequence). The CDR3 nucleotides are TGTGCCAGCAGCCTTTACAGGGTCCACGAGCAGTACTTC. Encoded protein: CASSLYRVHEQYF.

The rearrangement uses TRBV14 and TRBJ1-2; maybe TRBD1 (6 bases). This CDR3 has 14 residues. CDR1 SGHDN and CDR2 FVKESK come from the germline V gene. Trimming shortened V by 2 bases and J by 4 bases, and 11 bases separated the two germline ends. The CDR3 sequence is CASSQSGDIYGYTF. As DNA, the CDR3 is TGTGCCAGCAGCCAAAGTGGGGACATCTATGGCTACACCTTC.

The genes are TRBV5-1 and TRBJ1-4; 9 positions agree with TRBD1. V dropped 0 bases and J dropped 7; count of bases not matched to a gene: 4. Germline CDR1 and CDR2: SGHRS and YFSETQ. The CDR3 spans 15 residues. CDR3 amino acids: CASSLDGTGTEKLFF. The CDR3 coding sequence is TGCGCCAGCAGCTTGGACGGGACAGGGACTGAAAAACTGTTTTTT.

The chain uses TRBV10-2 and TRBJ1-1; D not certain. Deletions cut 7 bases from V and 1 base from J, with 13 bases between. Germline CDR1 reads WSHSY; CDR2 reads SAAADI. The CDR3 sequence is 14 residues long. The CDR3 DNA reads TGCGCCAGCACCCTGGAGGGTTCGAACACTGAAGCTTTCTTT. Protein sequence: CASTLEGSNTEAFF.

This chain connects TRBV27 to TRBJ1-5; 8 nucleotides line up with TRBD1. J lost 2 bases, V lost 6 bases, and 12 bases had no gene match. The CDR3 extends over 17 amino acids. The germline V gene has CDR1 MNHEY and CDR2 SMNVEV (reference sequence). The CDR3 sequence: CASRPAPAGQGNQPQHF. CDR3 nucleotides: TGTGCCAGCAGACCCGCCCCAGCGGGACAGGGCAATCAGCCCCAGCATTTT.

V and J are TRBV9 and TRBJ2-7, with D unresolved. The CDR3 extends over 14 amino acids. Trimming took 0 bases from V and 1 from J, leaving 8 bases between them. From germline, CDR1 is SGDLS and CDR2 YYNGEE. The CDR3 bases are TGTGCCAGCAGCGTAGAAGGAGATTCCTACGAGCAGTACTTC. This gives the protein CASSVEGDSYEQYF.

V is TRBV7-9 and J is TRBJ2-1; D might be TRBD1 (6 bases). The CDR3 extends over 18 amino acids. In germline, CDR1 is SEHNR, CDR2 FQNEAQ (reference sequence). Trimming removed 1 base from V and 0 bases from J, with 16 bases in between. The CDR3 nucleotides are TGTGCCAGCAGCTTAGGAAGGGGGACACAGAGCTCCTACAATGAGCAGTTCTTC. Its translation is CASSLGRGTQSSYNEQFF.

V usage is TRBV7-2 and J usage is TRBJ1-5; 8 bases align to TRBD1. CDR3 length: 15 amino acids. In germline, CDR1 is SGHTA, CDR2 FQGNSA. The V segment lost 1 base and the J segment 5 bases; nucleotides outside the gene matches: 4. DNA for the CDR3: TGTGCCAGCAGCTTAGTCACAGGGGGGTATCAGCCCCAGCATTTT. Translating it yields CASSLVTGGYQPQHF.